This record covers a single T cell receptor (beta chain). These data originate in a study of long-term antiretroviral therapy in people with HIV. Study-level information: Collection of the earliest samples took place about a decade ahead of the 2015 immediate-ART recommendation.

Running of the v3.0 immunoSEQ assay took place at survey level. Sequencing targeted roughly 35,000-55,000 T-cell genomes per sample. TCRdb's copy holds only in-frame clones and misses some; the assay was immunoSEQ multiplex PCR. The repertoire holds 20,000 to 25,000 clones, with approximately 90% as singletons. For each donor, at least one pre-ART and at least two post-ART PBMC samples were available. The CDR3 consists of 15 residues. V was pared by 1 base and J by 6 bases, with 16 bases between. Looked up from germline, CDR1 is SGHRS and CDR2 is YFSETQ. The TCR originated in a man between 60 and 75 years old with HIV. This sample comprised unsorted PBMCs, obtained 2.3 years after starting antiretroviral therapy. This chain links TRBV5-1 with TRBJ1-2, with a weak D call TRBD1 (5 bases). In DNA form, the CDR3 reads TGCGCCAGCAGCTTGCCGATGGGAGGGGCCGATGGCTACACCTTC. Translated, it gives CASSLPMGGADGYTF.